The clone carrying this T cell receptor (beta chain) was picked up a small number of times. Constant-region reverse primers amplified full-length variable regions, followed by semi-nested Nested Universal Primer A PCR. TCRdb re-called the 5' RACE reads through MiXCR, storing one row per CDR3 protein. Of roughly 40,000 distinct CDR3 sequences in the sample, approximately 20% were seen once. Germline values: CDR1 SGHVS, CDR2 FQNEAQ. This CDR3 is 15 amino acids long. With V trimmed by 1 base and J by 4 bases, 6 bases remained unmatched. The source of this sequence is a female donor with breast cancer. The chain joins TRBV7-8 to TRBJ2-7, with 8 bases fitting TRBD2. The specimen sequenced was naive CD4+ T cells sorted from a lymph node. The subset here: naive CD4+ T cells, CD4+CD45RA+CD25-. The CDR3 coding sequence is TGTGCCAGCAGCTTAGTGAATAGCGGGATGTACGAGCAGTACTTC. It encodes CASSLVNSGMYEQYF.